A single sample gave rise to the 15 T cell receptor beta chains below, sequenced in a study of cytomegalovirus exposure and HLA in healthy donors. The study ran its PCR with 60 Vbeta and 13 Jbeta primers. Method: immunoSEQ multiplex PCR; TCRdb's copy keeps in-frame clones and lacks some. The repertoire holds approximately 210,000 clones, with around 74% as singletons. The sequencing sample was made of PBMCs. The receptors stem from a girl under 18 in good health and CMV-seropositive.

Of note for this clone: At one boundary the junction diverges from the germline segment, which might be a read error. J is TRBJ2-7 and V is TRBV6-6; the D gene is possibly TRBD1 (5 bases). CDR3 length: 13 residues. Germline CDR1 is MNHNY and CDR2 is SVGAGI (reference sequence). The CDR3 sequence: CASGAVLSHEQYF. Written as DNA, the CDR3 is TGTGCCAGCGGGGCAGTCCTCTCCCACGAGCAGTACTTC.

This clone has only one observation. V usage is TRBV27 and J usage is TRBJ2-3; 15 positions match TRBD2. The CDR3 consists of 17 residues. V lost 3 bases and J lost 8; bases outside the gene matches: 9. Per the germline V gene, CDR1 is MNHEY and CDR2 is SMNVEV (reference sequence). The CDR3 reads CASSFGLAGGIQGTQYF. CDR3 coding DNA: TGTGCCAGCAGTTTCGGACTAGCGGGGGGGATTCAGGGTACGCAGTATTTT.

The rearrangement links TRBV6-5 to TRBJ2-1; 10 bases align to TRBD2. The V gene's germline CDR1 is MNHEY and CDR2 SVGAGI. The CDR3 length is 16 residues. Trimming removed 2 bases from V and 8 bases from J; junction bases left unmatched: 9. CDR3 in DNA: TGTGCCAGCAGTTACATGGAGCGGGGGGGCGTTTATGAGCAGTTCTTC. Amino acid sequence: CASSYMERGGVYEQFF.

V usage is TRBV7-2 and J usage is TRBJ2-3; the D is unclear. With 1 base removed from V and 0 bases from J, the gap between germline ends came to 11 bases. The CDR3 loop spans 16 amino acids. Germline V gene lookup returns CDR1 SGHTA and CDR2 FQGNSA. CDR3 region: CASSLDRGYSTDTQYF. The DNA of the CDR3 is TGTGCCAGCAGCTTAGATCGAGGATATAGCACAGATACGCAGTATTTT.

The gene calls are TRBV4-3 and TRBJ1-4; D unresolved. This CDR3 comprises 15 residues. V lost 1 base, J lost 0 bases, and 6 bases lay in between. Germline V gene sequence: CDR1 LGHNA, CDR2 YSLEER. CDR3 sequence reads: CASSQGAATNEKLFF. CDR3 coding DNA: TGCGCCAGCAGCCAAGGGGCAGCAACTAATGAAAAACTGTTTTTT.

This clone has a single count. The genes are TRBV27 and TRBJ2-2; 8 bases line up with TRBD1. The CDR3 runs 15 residues. Germline V gene lookup returns CDR1 MNHEY and CDR2 SMNVEV (reference sequence). With V trimmed by 9 bases and J by 7 bases, 13 bases remained unmatched. CDR3 coding DNA: TGTGCCAGGGAGAACAGGGGGGAAAAGGTCGGGGAGCTGTTTTTT. Its translation is CARENRGEKVGELFF.

The DNA for the CDR3 is TGTGCCAGCAGCGCTGCCGGGACTAGCGTCTACGAGCAGTACTTC. Its protein is CASSAAGTSVYEQYF. The V call is TRBV9, the J call TRBJ2-7; 10 nucleotides align to TRBD2. The CDR3 length is 15 residues. Losses at the gene ends were 3 bases for V and 3 bases for J; bases not matched to a gene: 6. Germline lookup yields CDR1 SGDLS and CDR2 YYNGEE.

This chain links TRBV7-2 with TRBJ1-6; TRBD1 is a possible D gene (6 bases). This CDR3 spans 16 amino acids. The germline V gene has CDR1 SGHTA and CDR2 FQGNSA. V gave up 7 bases and J gave up 6 bases, with 19 bases separating them. CDR3 DNA: TGTGCCAGCACCCGCGGGGGCGGAGTTAGTAATTCACCCCTCCACTTT. Translation: CASTRGGGVSNSPLHF.

The chain recombines TRBV4-1 with TRBJ1-2; perhaps TRBD1 as D (5 bases). Looked up from germline, CDR1 is MGHRA and CDR2 is YSYEKL. The CDR3 contains 16 residues. The germline V and J ends were trimmed by 0 bases and 4 bases, with 15 bases remaining between them. For the CDR3, the DNA is TGCGCCAGCAGCCAAGATAGAGGCAGGGTCCCCTATGGCTACACCTTC. Translation: CASSQDRGRVPYGYTF.

This chain links TRBV6-5 with TRBJ1-6; 7 bases agree with TRBD1. This CDR3 spans 15 amino acids. Germline V gene sequence: CDR1 MNHEY, CDR2 SVGAGI. V shed 6 bases, J shed 10 bases, and the junction held 12 bases outside the gene matches. CDR3 loop: CASRSTGILGSPLHF. The CDR3 DNA is TGTGCCAGCAGGTCGACAGGGATCCTCGGCTCACCCCTCCACTTT.

V usage is TRBV6-1 and J usage is TRBJ2-2; 7 bases are a match to TRBD2. The CDR3 runs 15 residues. Germline V gene sequence: CDR1 MNHNS, CDR2 SASEGT. After removal of 6 bases from V and 4 bases from J, the junction contained 8 bases not matched to a gene. The CDR3 nucleotides read TGTGCCAGCAGCCCCCCGGGGGGATCCACCGGGGAGCTGTTTTTT. It encodes CASSPPGGSTGELFF.

The chain uses TRBV5-1 and TRBJ2-3, with 10 bases matching TRBD2. Germline assignment: CDR1 SGHRS and CDR2 YFSETQ. There are 16 residues in the CDR3. V lost 4 bases to trimming and J lost 0 bases; unmatched junction nucleotides: 5. CDR3 sequence reads: CASSNLAGESTDTQYF. CDR3 nucleotides: TGCGCCAGCAGCAACCTAGCGGGGGAGAGCACAGATACGCAGTATTTT.

The chain joins TRBV19 to TRBJ1-1; TRBD1 might be the D (5 bases). V gave up 3 bases and J gave up 2 bases, with 10 bases separating them. Germline-derived CDR1 and CDR2 are LNHDA and SQIVND (reference sequence). The CDR3 totals 14 residues. The CDR3 spells CASSMQGPNTEAFF. In DNA, the CDR3 is TGTGCCAGTAGTATGCAGGGCCCAAACACTGAAGCTTTCTTT.

CDR3 nucleotides: TGTGCCAGCCGAAGGACAGGTTCCTACGAGCAGTACTTC. Encoded protein: CASRRTGSYEQYF. The chain is built from TRBV2 and TRBJ2-7; 7 bases map to TRBD1. The CDR3 is 13 amino acids. From germline, CDR1 is SNHLY and CDR2 FYNNEI. The trim removed 8 bases at V and 1 base at J, leaving 5 bases unmatched.

V and J are TRBV9 and TRBJ1-1; D not resolved. Trimming removed 0 bases at V and 3 bases at J, with 6 bases between. Germline CDR1 and CDR2: SGDLS and YYNGEE. The CDR3 has 13 amino acids. For the CDR3, the DNA is TGTGCCAGCAGCGTAGGGACTCACACTGAAGCTTTCTTT. As protein: CASSVGTHTEAFF.